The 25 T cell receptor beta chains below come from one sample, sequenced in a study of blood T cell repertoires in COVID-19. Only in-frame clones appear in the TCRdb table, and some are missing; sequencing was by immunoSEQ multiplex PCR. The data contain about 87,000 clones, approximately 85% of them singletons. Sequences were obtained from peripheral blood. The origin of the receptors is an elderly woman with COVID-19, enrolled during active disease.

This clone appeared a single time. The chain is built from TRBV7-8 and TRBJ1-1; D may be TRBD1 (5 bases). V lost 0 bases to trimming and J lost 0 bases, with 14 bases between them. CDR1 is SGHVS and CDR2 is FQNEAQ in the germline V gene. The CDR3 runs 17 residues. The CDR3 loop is CASSLASRAFMNTEAFF. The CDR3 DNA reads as TGTGCCAGCAGCTTAGCGAGCAGGGCTTTCATGAACACTGAAGCTTTCTTT.

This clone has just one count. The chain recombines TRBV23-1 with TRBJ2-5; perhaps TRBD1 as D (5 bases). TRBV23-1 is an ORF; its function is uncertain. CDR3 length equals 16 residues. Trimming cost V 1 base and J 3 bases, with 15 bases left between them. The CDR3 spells CASSQCLGLGEETQYF. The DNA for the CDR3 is TGCGCCAGCAGTCAATGCCTGGGGCTTGGGGAAGAGACCCAGTACTTC.

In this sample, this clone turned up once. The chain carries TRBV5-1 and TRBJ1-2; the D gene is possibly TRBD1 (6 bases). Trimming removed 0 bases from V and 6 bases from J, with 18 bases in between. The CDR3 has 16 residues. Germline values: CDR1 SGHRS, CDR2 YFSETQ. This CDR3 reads CASSLAWSGVGNGYTF. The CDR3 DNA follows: TGCGCCAGCAGCTTGGCCTGGTCAGGGGTAGGGAATGGCTACACCTTC.

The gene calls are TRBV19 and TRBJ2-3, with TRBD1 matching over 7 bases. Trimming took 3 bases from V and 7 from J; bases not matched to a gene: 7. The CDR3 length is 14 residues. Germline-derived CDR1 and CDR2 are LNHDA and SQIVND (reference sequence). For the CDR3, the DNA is TGTGCCAGTAGTATCAAGGGGGCAGTTTATACGCAGTATTTT. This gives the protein CASSIKGAVYTQYF. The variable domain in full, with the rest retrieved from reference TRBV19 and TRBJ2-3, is DGGITQSPKYLFRKEGQNVTLSCEQNLNHDAMYWYRQDPGQGLRLIYYSQIVNDFQKGDIAEGYSVSREKKESFPLTVTSAQKNPTAFYLCASSIKGAVYTQYFGPGTRLTVL.

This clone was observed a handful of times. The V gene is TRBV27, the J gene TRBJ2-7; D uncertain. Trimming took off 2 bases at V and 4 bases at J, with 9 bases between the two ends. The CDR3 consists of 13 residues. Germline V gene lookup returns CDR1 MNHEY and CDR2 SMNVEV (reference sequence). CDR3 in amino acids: CASSLKPFYEQYF. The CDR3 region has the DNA TGTGCCAGCAGTTTAAAGCCGTTTTACGAGCAGTACTTC.

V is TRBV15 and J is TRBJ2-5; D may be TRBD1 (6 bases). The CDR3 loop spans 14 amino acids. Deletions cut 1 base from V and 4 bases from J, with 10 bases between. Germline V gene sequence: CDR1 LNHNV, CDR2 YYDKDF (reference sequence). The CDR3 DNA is TGTGCCACCAGCAGAGGACAGGTGCGAGAGACCCAGTACTTC. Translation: CATSRGQVRETQYF.

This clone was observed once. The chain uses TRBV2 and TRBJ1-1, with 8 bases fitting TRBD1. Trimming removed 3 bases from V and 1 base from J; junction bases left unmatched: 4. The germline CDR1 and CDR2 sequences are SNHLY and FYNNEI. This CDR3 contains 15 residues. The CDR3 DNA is TGTGCCAGCAGTGATGAGGGACAGGCGAACACTGAAGCTTTCTTT. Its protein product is CASSDEGQANTEAFF.

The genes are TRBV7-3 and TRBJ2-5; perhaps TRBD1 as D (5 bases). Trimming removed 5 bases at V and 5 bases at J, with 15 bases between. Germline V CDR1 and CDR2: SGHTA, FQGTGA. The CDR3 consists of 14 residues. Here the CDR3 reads CASSPWGQKETQYF. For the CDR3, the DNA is TGTGCCAGCAGCCCCTGGGGCCAAAAGGAGACCCAGTACTTC.

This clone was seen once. Here the CDR3 reads CASSWNPGGISEKLFF. CDR3 in DNA: TGTGCCAGCAGCTGGAACCCAGGGGGAATCAGTGAAAAACTGTTTTTT. V gene TRBV5-4 combines with J gene TRBJ1-4, with TRBD1 matching 7 bases. The J segment lost 7 bases and the V segment lost 3 bases, leaving 12 bases of the junction unmatched. Germline V gene sequence: CDR1 SGHNT, CDR2 YYREEE (reference sequence). The CDR3 loop spans 16 amino acids.

This CDR3 reads CASYGRDRVNYGYTF. Here the CDR3 DNA reads TGTGCCAGCTACGGCCGAGACAGGGTAAACTATGGCTACACCTTC. The chain uses TRBV6-5 and TRBJ1-2, with 7 bases that match TRBD1. The trim removed 8 bases at V and 2 bases at J, leaving 11 bases unmatched. The germline CDR1 and CDR2 sequences are MNHEY and SVGAGI. This CDR3 has 15 amino acids.

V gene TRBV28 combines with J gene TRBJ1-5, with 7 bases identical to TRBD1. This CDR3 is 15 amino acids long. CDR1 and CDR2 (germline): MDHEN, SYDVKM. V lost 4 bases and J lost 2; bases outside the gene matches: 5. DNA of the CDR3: TGTGCCAGCAGTTACAGGGGCGAGGGCAATCAGCCCCAGCATTTT. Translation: CASSYRGEGNQPQHF.

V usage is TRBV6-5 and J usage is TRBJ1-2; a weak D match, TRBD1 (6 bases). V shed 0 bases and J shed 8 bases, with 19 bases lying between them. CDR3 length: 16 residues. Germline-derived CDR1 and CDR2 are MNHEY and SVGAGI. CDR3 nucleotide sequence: TGTGCCAGCAGTTACTCGATAGGGGGAGAAGCGTTGGGCTACACCTTC. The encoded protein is CASSYSIGGEALGYTF.

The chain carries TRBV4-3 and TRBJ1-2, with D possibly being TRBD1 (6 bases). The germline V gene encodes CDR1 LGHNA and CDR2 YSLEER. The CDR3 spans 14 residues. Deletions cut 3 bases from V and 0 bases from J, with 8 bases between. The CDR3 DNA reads TGCGCCAGCAGCCAGGACAGCTCTAACTATGGCTACACCTTC. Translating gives CASSQDSSNYGYTF.

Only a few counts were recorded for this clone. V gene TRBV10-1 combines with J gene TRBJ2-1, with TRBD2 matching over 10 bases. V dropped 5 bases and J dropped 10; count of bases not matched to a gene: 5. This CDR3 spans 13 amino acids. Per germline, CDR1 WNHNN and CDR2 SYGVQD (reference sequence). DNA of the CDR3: TGCGCCAGCAGTCTCCTAGCGGGAGAAGAGCAGTTCTTC. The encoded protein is CASSLLAGEEQFF.

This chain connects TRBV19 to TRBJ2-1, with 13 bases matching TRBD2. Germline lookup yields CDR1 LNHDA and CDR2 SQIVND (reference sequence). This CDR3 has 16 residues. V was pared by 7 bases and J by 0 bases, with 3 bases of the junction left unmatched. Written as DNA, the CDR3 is TGTGCCAGTACCCGGACTAGCGGGAGCTCCTACAATGAGCAGTTCTTC. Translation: CASTRTSGSSYNEQFF.

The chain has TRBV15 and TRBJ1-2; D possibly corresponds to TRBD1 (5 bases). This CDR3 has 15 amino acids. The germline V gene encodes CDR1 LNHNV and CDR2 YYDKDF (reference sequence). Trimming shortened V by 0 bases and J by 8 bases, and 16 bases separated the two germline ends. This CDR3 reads CATSRDLPGRKGYTF. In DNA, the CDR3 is TGTGCCACCAGCAGAGATCTACCAGGGCGGAAAGGCTACACCTTC.

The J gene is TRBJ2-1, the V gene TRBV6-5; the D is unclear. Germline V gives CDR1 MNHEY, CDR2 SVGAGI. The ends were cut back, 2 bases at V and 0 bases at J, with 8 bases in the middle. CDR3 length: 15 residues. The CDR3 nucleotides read TGTGCCAGCAGTTACCTCCCTTCCTCCTACAATGAGCAGTTCTTC. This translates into CASSYLPSSYNEQFF.

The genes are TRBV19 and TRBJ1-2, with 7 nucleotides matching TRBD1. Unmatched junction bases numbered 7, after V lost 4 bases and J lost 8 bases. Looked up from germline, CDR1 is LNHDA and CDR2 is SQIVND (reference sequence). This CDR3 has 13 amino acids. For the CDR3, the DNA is TGTGCCAGTAGTACAACGACAGGGAACGGCTACACCTTC. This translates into CASSTTTGNGYTF. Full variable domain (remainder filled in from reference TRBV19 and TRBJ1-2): DGGITQSPKYLFRKEGQNVTLSCEQNLNHDAMYWYRQDPGQGLRLIYYSQIVNDFQKGDIAEGYSVSREKKESFPLTVTSAQKNPTAFYLCASSTTTGNGYTFGSGTRLTVV.

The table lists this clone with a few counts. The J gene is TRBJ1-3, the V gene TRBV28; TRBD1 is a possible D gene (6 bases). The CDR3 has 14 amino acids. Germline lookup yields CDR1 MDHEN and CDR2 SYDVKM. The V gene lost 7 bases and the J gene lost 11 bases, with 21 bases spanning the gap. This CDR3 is CASTLRRTARSIYF. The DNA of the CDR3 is TGTGCCAGCACCCTACGCCGGACAGCCCGGTCCATATATTTT.

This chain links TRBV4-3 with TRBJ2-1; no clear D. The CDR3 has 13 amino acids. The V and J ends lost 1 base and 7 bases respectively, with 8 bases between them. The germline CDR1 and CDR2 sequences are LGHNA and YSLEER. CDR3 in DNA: TGCGCCAGCAGCCAAGTCATTCTAAATGAGCAGTTCTTC. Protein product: CASSQVILNEQFF.

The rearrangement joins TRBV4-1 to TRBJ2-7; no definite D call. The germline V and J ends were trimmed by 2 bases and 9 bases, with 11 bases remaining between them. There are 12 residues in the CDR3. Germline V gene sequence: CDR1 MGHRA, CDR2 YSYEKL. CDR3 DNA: TGCGCCAGCAGCCAACAGTCCGGCGGGCAGTACTTC. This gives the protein CASSQQSGGQYF.

CDR3 DNA: TGTGCCAGCTCACACACAGGGGTAACTGAAGCTTTCTTT. Its protein product is CASSHTGVTEAFF. The chain links TRBV18 to TRBJ1-1; 7 nucleotides align to TRBD1. The CDR3 totals 13 residues. V shed 4 bases and J 5 bases; nucleotides not matched to a gene: 4. Per the germline V gene, CDR1 is KGHSH and CDR2 is LQKENI.

CDR3 sequence (DNA): TGTGCCAGCTCCGCAAGCAGGGTGAACACCGGGGAGCTGTTTTTT. Amino acid sequence: CASSASRVNTGELFF. The chain uses TRBV18 and TRBJ2-2; tentative D call: TRBD1 (5 bases). Trimming stripped 6 bases from V and 1 base from J, with 12 bases between. The CDR3 length is 15 residues. Germline CDR1 KGHSH, CDR2 LQKENI.

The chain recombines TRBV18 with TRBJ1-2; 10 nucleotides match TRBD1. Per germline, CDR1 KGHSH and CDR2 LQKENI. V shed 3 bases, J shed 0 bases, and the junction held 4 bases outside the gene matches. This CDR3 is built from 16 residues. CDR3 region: CASSPPGTGANYGYTF. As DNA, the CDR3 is TGTGCCAGCTCACCCCCCGGGACAGGGGCTAACTATGGCTACACCTTC.

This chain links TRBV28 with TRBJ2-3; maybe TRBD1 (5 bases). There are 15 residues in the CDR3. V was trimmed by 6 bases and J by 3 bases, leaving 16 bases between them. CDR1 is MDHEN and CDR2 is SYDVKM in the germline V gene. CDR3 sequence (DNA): TGTGCCAGCAGCGTACGGGCAGGGTGGACAGATACGCAGTATTTT. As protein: CASSVRAGWTDTQYF.